These T cell receptor beta chains were read from a single sample in a study of blood T cell repertoires in COVID-19. TCRdb's table, derived via immunoSEQ multiplex PCR, lists solely in-frame clones and lacks some. The data show about 160,000 clones, with approximately 82% seen just once and 22% held by the top ten. Sequencing input: peripheral blood. The receptors shown here come from a woman aged 80 or over with acute or convalescent COVID-19. Both conserved end residues are part of each CDR3. A D gene is named only where the DNA matches it firmly. Size is omitted from some rows. Given values are once, few, many or a class for expanded clones.

V,J,size,D,CDR3,DNA
TRBV12-5,TRBJ2-1,-,TRBD2,CASASPRTSGSGEQFF,TGTGCTAGTGCCTCACCCAGGACTAGCGGGAGTGGTGAGCAGTTCTTC
TRBV5-6,TRBJ2-7,-,TRBD1,CASSFGTDPYEQYF,TGTGCCAGCAGCTTCGGGACAGACCCCTACGAGCAGTACTTC
TRBV11-2,TRBJ2-7,-,TRBD2,CASSPLGKRGSSYEQYF,TGTGCCAGCAGCCCGCTGGGTAAGCGGGGCAGCTCCTACGAGCAGTACTTC
TRBV30,TRBJ1-1,-,-,CAWAFDKSEAFF,TGTGCCTGGGCCTTTGACAAATCTGAAGCTTTCTTT
TRBV7-8,TRBJ2-1,-,TRBD1,CASSWDSSYNEQFF,TGTGCCAGCAGCTGGGACAGCTCCTACAATGAGCAGTTCTTC
TRBV28,TRBJ2-7,hyperexpanded,TRBD1,CASTPGQGLSEQYF,TGTGCCAGCACTCCGGGACAGGGGCTATCCGAGCAGTACTTC
TRBV5-8,TRBJ2-7,-,-,CASSKSFSYEQYF,TGTGCCAGCAGCAAGAGTTTTTCTTACGAGCAGTACTTC
TRBV28,TRBJ2-7,-,TRBD1,CASNWVSGQGPYEQYF,TGTGCCAGCAATTGGGTGTCCGGACAGGGTCCCTACGAGCAGTACTTC
TRBV5-1,TRBJ1-2,-,TRBD1,CASSLGDRDLISYGYTF,TGCGCCAGCAGCTTGGGAGACAGGGACCTAATCTCCTATGGCTACACCTTC
TRBV7-9,TRBJ1-1,-,TRBD1,CASSSLLTGHTEAFF,TGTGCCAGCAGCTCACTACTGACAGGGCACACTGAAGCTTTCTTT
TRBV5-1,TRBJ1-1,-,TRBD1,CASSFKGAANTEAFF,TGCGCCAGCAGCTTCAAGGGGGCAGCGAACACTGAAGCTTTCTTT
TRBV18,TRBJ1-1,few,TRBD1,CASSPRQGEGTEAFF,TGTGCCAGCTCACCACGACAGGGAGAGGGGACTGAAGCTTTCTTT
TRBV11-3,TRBJ2-2,-,-,CASSLQGRDTGELFF,TGTGCCAGCAGCCTACAGGGACGTGACACCGGGGAGCTGTTTTTT
TRBV6-5,TRBJ1-3,-,-,CASRRGSSGNTIYF,TGTGCCAGCAGAAGGGGGAGCTCTGGAAACACCATATATTTT
TRBV29-1,TRBJ2-5,-,TRBD2,CSVHGLAGRETQYF,TGCAGCGTCCATGGACTAGCGGGCAGAGAGACCCAGTACTTC
TRBV5-4,TRBJ2-1,-,TRBD2,CASSLVAGNEQFF,TGTGCCAGCAGCTTAGTAGCGGGCAATGAGCAGTTCTTC
TRBV3-1/TRBV3-2,TRBJ2-7,-,TRBD2,CASSLRLAGVLYEQYF,TGTGCCAGCAGCCTTCGACTAGCGGGAGTTCTCTACGAGCAGTACTTC
TRBV10-3,TRBJ1-1,-,-,CAIIPDTNTEAFF,TGTGCCATCATACCCGACACCAACACTGAAGCTTTCTTT
TRBV7-9,TRBJ2-7,few,TRBD2,CASSLPRGSSGRAYEQYF,TGTGCCAGCAGCTTACCCCGCGGGAGTAGCGGGAGGGCCTACGAGCAGTACTTC
TRBV5-1,TRBJ1-2,few,TRBD1,CASSLVHRPGAGGRPYGYTF,TGCGCCAGCAGCTTGGTACATAGGCCGGGAGCAGGGGGCCGGCCCTATGGCTACACCTTC
TRBV10-2,TRBJ1-2,-,-,CASSEVGADYGYTF,TGCGCCAGCAGTGAGGTGGGCGCCGACTATGGCTACACCTTC
TRBV19,TRBJ1-5,-,TRBD1,CASMRGGQGRSNQPQHF,TGTGCCAGTATGAGAGGGGGACAGGGTAGGAGCAATCAGCCCCAGCATTTT
TRBV30,TRBJ2-1,-,TRBD2,CAWSMGLAGYNEQFF,TGTGCCTGGAGTATGGGACTAGCGGGATACAATGAGCAGTTCTTC
TRBV29-1,TRBJ2-1,-,TRBD2,CSVLGAGASHEQFF,TGCAGCGTCCTAGGGGCGGGAGCTTCCCATGAGCAGTTCTTC
TRBV5-1,TRBJ2-7,-,TRBD2,CASRAGLAASYEQYF,TGCGCCAGCAGGGCTGGACTAGCGGCATCCTACGAGCAGTACTTC
TRBV2,TRBJ2-7,few,TRBD1,CASSGVQGAYEQYF,TGTGCCAGCAGTGGCGTACAGGGGGCCTACGAGCAGTACTTC
TRBV15,TRBJ1-5,-,-,CATSRDVTATWPQHF,TGTGCCACCAGCAGAGACGTAACAGCTACTTGGCCCCAGCATTTT
TRBV29-1,TRBJ2-7,few,-,CSVGEPGYEQYF,TGCAGCGTTGGGGAGCCAGGATACGAGCAGTACTTC
TRBV5-1,TRBJ2-7,-,TRBD2,CASSRGLAGPSYEQYF,TGCGCCAGCAGCAGGGGACTAGCGGGACCTTCCTACGAGCAGTACTTC
TRBV6-5,TRBJ2-4,-,TRBD1,CASSSLSRTGKNIQYF,TGTGCCAGCAGTTCCCTTAGCCGGACAGGGAAAAACATTCAGTACTTC
TRBV6-5,TRBJ1-5,-,-,CASSYGQGNNQPQHF,TGTGCCAGCAGTTACGGGCAGGGAAACAATCAGCCCCAGCATTTT
TRBV7-7,TRBJ2-1,-,TRBD2,CASSFSGSSYNEQFF,TGTGCCAGCAGCTTTAGCGGGAGTTCCTACAATGAGCAGTTCTTC
TRBV23-1,TRBJ1-5,-,TRBD1,CASKGQGAGQPQHF,TGCGCCAGCAAGGGACAGGGGGCCGGTCAGCCCCAGCATTTT
TRBV3-1/TRBV3-2,TRBJ2-3,-,TRBD2,CASSQEPGTSGISTDTQYF,TGTGCCAGCAGCCAAGAACCCGGGACTAGCGGGATTAGCACAGATACGCAGTATTTT
TRBV19,TRBJ1-2,-,-,CATYRAPNYGYTF,TGTGCCACTTACAGGGCTCCTAACTATGGCTACACCTTC
TRBV11-2,TRBJ2-5,-,-,CASSSVGEQTQYF,TGTGCCAGCAGCTCGGTTGGGGAGCAGACCCAGTACTTC